Given below is one T cell receptor (beta chain) in context. The antigen is unknown. The CDR3 spans 11 residues. Germline V gene data show CDR1 as LGHNT and CDR2 as FRNRAP. The data were produced by immunoSEQ multiplex PCR, yet TCRdb's version contains in-frame clones alone and is incomplete. The table lists 150,000 or so clones, 94% of them singletons. The data originate from a study of T cell responses to AZD1222 COVID-19 vaccine. Study observations and caveats: Vaccination with two AZD1222 doses was followed by a rise in Spike-specific TCR breadth and depth. Clonal diversity may have been underestimated in mostly white British donors.

Pooled in the analysis were second doses at about 4 or about 12 weeks. The sequencing here drew on peripheral blood, taken 28 days after the second AZD1222 dose. The V and J genes are TRBV12-5 and TRBJ2-7, with D perhaps being TRBD1 or TRBD2 (5 bases each). This TCR was sampled from an adult who received the AZD1222 COVID-19 vaccine. The CDR3 is CAPWGSYEQYF. The CDR3 DNA reads as TGTGCCCCGTGGGGGTCCTACGAGCAGTACTTC.